The sequence of this TCR beta chain was determined in a study of T cell clones after liver transplantation (dated by TCRdb to the late 2010s). Regarding the complete study: The samples were obtained from ITN030ST, a randomized trial that attempted immunosuppression withdrawal within 2 years after liver transplantation. No induction therapy was given to the subjects, and standard immunosuppression was administered until randomization at 12-24 months post-transplant. After a pre-transplant mixed lymphocyte reaction, TCRbeta sequencing was used to pinpoint donor-reactive T cell clones, which were subsequently tracked in post-transplant blood. Blood samples were collected pre-transplant, then pre-randomization ahead of withdrawal, and finally post-randomization once withdrawal had either been completed or failed. The study cohort included 8 liver transplant recipients, of whom 3 were classified as tolerant and 5 as non-tolerant. Tolerance meant complete immunosuppression withdrawal for at least one year without liver enzymes rising beyond twice the upper limit of normal. As an antigen-independent comparator for donor-reactive sequences, third party-reactive TCRbeta sequences were also identified from pre-transplant MLRs. Of the eight recipients, a few were HCV-positive, while the remaining recipients had been transplanted for non-autoimmune, non-viral indications.

From the germline V gene, CDR1 is SGDLS and CDR2 is YYNGEE. V is cut back by 4 bases and J by 6 bases, with 10 bases in the junction unmatched. The CDR3 contains 16 residues, cysteine and phenylalanine counted. The kept DNA is CDR3 alone, 48 bases in frame from the first base. High-throughput TCRbeta CDR3 sequencing of frozen genomic DNA was performed by immunoSEQ, with PCR amplification, mapping, bias correction and internal controls included. The authors processed their data as follows. Only productive rearrangements were retained, with each unique TCRbeta sequence defined by its CDR3 nucleotide sequence together with its V and J gene. For classification of a sequence as donor-reactive, at least 5-fold expansion in CFSE-low cells relative to unstimulated pre-transplant cells and a frequency of at least 0.01% were required. To ensure at least 90% detection power, minimum frequency thresholds were set for each subject based on that subject's lowest-template unstimulated sample. Jensen-Shannon divergence between the top 1000 TCRbeta sequences post-transplant and pre-transplant was used to measure repertoire turnover. Changes in detection of donor-reactive sequences were assessed with two-sided Fisher's exact tests. Here the immuneACCESS table is served through TCRdb, limited to in-frame sequences with V and J called. Missing clones are a known gap in these copies; in checked studies unresolved V genes cover under half, and the rest lacks a known reason. V, J and clone size derive from that table, while D and trimming were established from the DNA sequence. The sample table contains about 74,000 clones; only one count was recorded for roughly 80% of them. The top ten clones comprise about 0.6% of the sample.

This clone showed up just a few times. There is no known antigen for this receptor. No base-level quality is on record; no much larger clone is a single base apart. Here is what the overall study found, with its caveats: Low numbers of available donor cells limited the measurable donor-reactive repertoire in two subjects. Once repertoire turnover was taken into account, donor-reactive detection showed a significant reduction for CD4 in 7 of 8 subjects and for CD8 in 8 of 8. Circulating donor-reactive CD4 TCRbeta sequences fell significantly post-transplant in most of the 8 subjects, irrespective of tolerance or HCV status. The decline in donor-reactive sequences exceeded the decline in third party-reactive sequences, suggesting partial antigen-specific deletion that was unrelated to withdrawal success. The conclusions were preliminary, being limited by small, heterogeneous patient numbers and by non-standardized post-transplant time points. Without allograft tissue specimens, donor-reactive T cells may have migrated into the graft rather than being deleted.

The intended sense of this specimen's time point label: pre-transplant. Thawed unstimulated PBMCs were stained for CD3, CD4 and CD8 and FACS-sorted into CD3+CD4+ and CD3+CD8+ populations. Randomization to immunosuppression withdrawal applied to every one of the 8 studied subjects. The Qiagen DNeasy Blood and Tissue Kit was used to isolate genomic DNA. The input for sequencing was CD4+ T cells from blood, taken before liver transplant. The origin of this receptor is a human donor who received a liver transplant. The V and J segments used are TRBV9 and TRBJ2-1, with 10 middle bases fitting TRBD2. The sequenced DNA is TGTGCCAGCAGCTCAAGCCTGCTAGCGGGAGCCAATGAGCAGTTCTTC. This yields the protein CASSSSLLAGANEQFF.